Below, 30 T cell receptor beta chains from the same sample are listed, as sequenced in a study of blood T cell repertoires in COVID-19. The table came from immunoSEQ multiplex PCR; TCRdb's copy has only in-frame clones and leaves some out. The sample lists hundreds of thousands of clones; 88% were seen once. The specimen sequenced was PBMCs or T cells enriched from blood (not recorded which). These receptors were taken from a woman aged 60 to 75 in a cohort exposed to, infected with or recovered from COVID-19 (not recorded which).

This clone was recorded a few times. The CDR3 DNA sequence: TGTGCCAGCAGCCCACCCCGGGGGTCGGAAGATAATGAAAAACTGTTTTTT. The encoded protein is CASSPPRGSEDNEKLFF. This rearrangement joins TRBV7-9 to TRBJ1-4; TRBD1 is a possible D gene (5 bases). This CDR3 spans 17 amino acids. V lost 5 bases and J 4 bases, leaving 20 bases between the germline ends. Germline CDR1 and CDR2: SEHNR and FQNEAQ (reference sequence).

The chain has TRBV3-1 (or the pseudogene TRBV3-2) and TRBJ2-7; D might be TRBD2 (5 bases). The CDR3 is made up of 15 amino acids. With 1 base removed from V and 2 bases from J, the gap between germline ends came to 12 bases. Looked up from germline, CDR1 is LGHDT and CDR2 is YNNKEL (reference sequence). The CDR3 loop reads CASSQASGRTYEQYF. CDR3 DNA: TGTGCCAGCAGCCAAGCCAGCGGTCGAACCTACGAGCAGTACTTC.

This clone appeared a few times. This chain links TRBV7-9 with TRBJ2-1; tentatively, D is TRBD2 (7 bases). CDR1 is SEHNR, CDR2 FQNEAQ, per germline (reference sequence). V was shortened by 3 bases and J by 7 bases, with 19 bases between the two germline ends. CDR3 length: 16 amino acids. CDR3 sequence: CASSFIRGATGNEQFF. The DNA of the CDR3 is TGTGCCAGCAGCTTTATTCGGGGGGCCACTGGGAATGAGCAGTTCTTC.

V usage is TRBV28 and J usage is TRBJ1-1; TRBD1 might be the D (5 bases). Trimming took off 7 bases at V and 4 bases at J, with 13 bases between the two ends. Germline V gives CDR1 MDHEN, CDR2 SYDVKM. This CDR3 has 13 residues. The CDR3: CASTPQGGTEAFF. The CDR3 DNA sequence: TGTGCCAGCACCCCCCAGGGAGGCACTGAAGCTTTCTTT.

The CDR3 spells CASTIPGTGYNEQFF. The CDR3 DNA is TGTGCCAGCACCATACCCGGGACAGGGTACAATGAGCAGTTCTTC. The rearrangement uses TRBV28 and TRBJ2-1; TRBD1 aligns across 9 bases. From germline, CDR1 is MDHEN and CDR2 SYDVKM. This CDR3 has 15 amino acids. The V segment lost 7 bases and the J segment 4 bases; nucleotides outside the gene matches: 8.

This chain links TRBV2 with TRBJ2-1, with TRBD2 identical over 14 bases. CDR3 size: 17 residues. Trimming took 7 bases from V and 10 from J; bases not matched to a gene: 15. CDR1 is SNHLY and CDR2 is FYNNEI in the germline V gene. CDR3 amino acids: CASNPAEGLAGVGEQFF. The CDR3, as DNA: TGTGCCAGCAACCCCGCCGAGGGACTAGCGGGAGTGGGGGAGCAGTTCTTC.

The rearrangement links TRBV14 to TRBJ2-1, with 7 bases aligning to TRBD2. This CDR3 comprises 12 residues. V was clipped by 4 bases and J by 6 bases; unmatched bases: 0. Germline-derived CDR1 and CDR2 are SGHDN and FVKESK. This chain's CDR3 is CASSPSGNEQFF. Here the CDR3 DNA reads TGTGCCAGCAGCCCTAGCGGCAATGAGCAGTTCTTC. Filled out from reference TRBV14 and TRBJ2-1, the complete variable domain reads EAGVTQFPSHSVIEKGQTVTLRCDPISGHDNLYWYRRVMGKEIKFLLHFVKESKQDESGMPNNRFLAERTGGTYSTLKVQPAELEDSGVYFCASSPSGNEQFFGPGTRLTVL.

This CDR3 is CAWSQGLDQPQHF. Here the CDR3 DNA reads TGTGCCTGGTCACAGGGGCTGGATCAGCCCCAGCATTTT. The chain couples TRBV30 to TRBJ1-5; 7 nucleotides align to TRBD1. Per germline, CDR1 GTSNPN and CDR2 SVGIG (reference sequence). The CDR3 consists of 13 residues. Trimming at V came to 5 bases and at J to 5 bases, leaving 6 bases not matched to a gene. Full variable domain (missing parts from reference TRBV30 and TRBJ1-5): SQTIHQWPATLVQPVGSPLSLECTVEGTSNPNLYWYRQAAGRGLQLLFYSVGIGQISSEVPQNLSASRPQDRQFILSSKKLLLSDSGFYLCAWSQGLDQPQHFGDGTRLSIL.

This clone was observed a single time. The CDR3: CSAIGGSGEKLFF. CDR3 nucleotide sequence: TGCAGCGCCATTGGGGGGTCAGGTGAAAAACTGTTTTTT. The gene calls are TRBV29-1 and TRBJ1-4; D perhaps matches TRBD1 (5 bases). The CDR3 consists of 13 residues. Germline-derived CDR1 and CDR2 are SQVTM and ANQGSEA. V lost 7 bases and J lost 7, with 16 bases in between.

The chain joins TRBV5-1 to TRBJ2-2, with TRBD2 matching over 9 bases. V shed 0 bases, J shed 5 bases, and the junction held 8 bases outside the gene matches. CDR1 is SGHRS and CDR2 is YFSETQ in the germline V gene. There are 17 residues in the CDR3. The CDR3: CASSLEGSGSRTGELFF. As DNA, the CDR3 is TGCGCCAGCAGCTTGGAGGGTAGCGGGAGTAGAACCGGGGAGCTGTTTTTT.

The rearrangement links TRBV18 to TRBJ1-2, with 7 bases identical to TRBD1. This CDR3 is 12 amino acids long. The J segment lost 8 bases and the V segment lost 6 bases, leaving 6 bases of the junction unmatched. CDR1 and CDR2 (germline): KGHSH, LQKENI. CDR3 protein: CASSPTGQGYTF. The CDR3 coding sequence is TGTGCCAGCTCGCCGACAGGGCAAGGCTACACCTTC.

The rearrangement joins TRBV6-5 to TRBJ1-1, with TRBD1 matching over 7 bases. Trimming took 4 bases from V and 4 from J; bases not matched to a gene: 9. Germline values: CDR1 MNHEY, CDR2 SVGAGI. The CDR3 has 15 amino acids. Here the CDR3 DNA reads TGTGCCAGCAGTTCCACACAGGGGTCCTCCACTGAAGCTTTCTTT. This gives the protein CASSSTQGSSTEAFF.

The genes are TRBV28 and TRBJ2-3, with 13 bases identical to TRBD2. V shed 4 bases and J 5 bases; nucleotides not matched to a gene: 12. This CDR3 spans 18 amino acids. Germline V lookup: CDR1 MDHEN, CDR2 SYDVKM. CDR3 in DNA: TGTGCCAGCAGTTCCCCTAAACTAGCGGGAGGGGGGAGAGATACGCAGTATTTT. Translating it yields CASSSPKLAGGGRDTQYF. The variable domain in full, with the rest retrieved from reference TRBV28 and TRBJ2-3, is DVKVTQSSRYLVKRTGEKVFLECVQDMDHENMFWYRQDPGLGLRLIYFSYDVKMKEKGDIPEGYSVSREKKERFSLILESASTNQTSMYLCASSSPKLAGGGRDTQYFGPGTRLTVL.

The rearrangement joins TRBV27 to TRBJ1-1; perhaps TRBD1 as D (5 bases). The CDR3 has 13 residues. V lost 9 bases and J lost 4, with 15 bases in between. Germline assignment: CDR1 MNHEY and CDR2 SMNVEV (reference sequence). The CDR3, as DNA: TGTGCCAGTTGCCGTCAGGGCTCCACTGAAGCTTTCTTT. This encodes CASCRQGSTEAFF.

This chain links TRBV6-5 with TRBJ2-3, with no clear D. The CDR3 extends over 12 amino acids. CDR1 is MNHEY, CDR2 SVGAGI, per germline. V lost 5 bases to trimming and J lost 2 bases, with 5 bases between them. In DNA form, the CDR3 reads TGTGCCAGCAGTCCTTCCACAGATACGCAGTATTTT. Translating gives CASSPSTDTQYF.

V gene TRBV5-1 combines with J gene TRBJ2-7; a weak D match, TRBD1 (6 bases). The ends were cut back, 4 bases at V and 3 bases at J, with 14 bases in the middle. From germline, CDR1 is SGHRS and CDR2 YFSETQ. This CDR3 is built from 14 residues. The CDR3, as DNA: TGCGCCAGCAGCGCCCGGACAGCCAACTACGAGCAGTACTTC. Protein: CASSARTANYEQYF.

This sequence joins TRBV7-2 and TRBJ2-5; 7 positions agree with TRBD1. The V gene's germline CDR1 is SGHTA and CDR2 FQGNSA. CDR3 length: 14 residues. V lost 5 bases and J lost 1; bases outside the gene matches: 4. The CDR3: CASSTRDSQETQYF. The CDR3 nucleotides read TGTGCCAGCAGCACGAGGGACAGCCAAGAGACCCAGTACTTC.

V gene TRBV4-1 combines with J gene TRBJ2-5; TRBD1 matches 8 bases. The V gene end was trimmed by 0 bases and the J gene end by 7 bases; junction bases not matched to a gene: 1. The CDR3 length is 13 residues. Germline loops: CDR1 MGHRA, CDR2 YSYEKL. In DNA, the CDR3 is TGCGCCAGCAGCCAAGAGACAGGGGTGACCCAGTACTTC. Protein product: CASSQETGVTQYF.

The chain couples TRBV28 to TRBJ1-4; 7 bases fit TRBD1. CDR3 length: 17 residues. The junction had 18 bases not matched to a gene; V was cut back by 7 bases and J by 7 bases. Germline lookup yields CDR1 MDHEN and CDR2 SYDVKM. Here the CDR3 DNA reads TGTGCCAGCACTGTTTACAGGGGATCAGCGGCGGGTGAAAAACTGTTTTTT. It translates to CASTVYRGSAAGEKLFF.

The genes are TRBV28 and TRBJ1-4; 8 bases fit TRBD1. Per the germline V gene, CDR1 is MDHEN and CDR2 is SYDVKM. The V segment lost 5 bases and the J segment 7 bases; nucleotides outside the gene matches: 3. The CDR3 runs to 13 residues. The CDR3 here is CASSPRGLEKLFF. The CDR3 coding sequence is TGTGCCAGCAGTCCCAGGGGGCTTGAAAAACTGTTTTTT.

This chain connects TRBV9 to TRBJ2-3, with D possibly matching TRBD1 (5 bases). The germline gives CDR1 SGDLS, CDR2 YYNGEE. Trimming left V 0 bases short and J 0 bases short, with 8 bases between. The CDR3 contains 15 residues. The CDR3 loop reads CASSVDRQSTDTQYF. The CDR3 DNA follows: TGTGCCAGCAGCGTAGATAGACAGAGCACAGATACGCAGTATTTT.

The chain links TRBV18 to TRBJ2-2, with no clear D. The CDR3 runs to 12 residues. Germline CDR1 is KGHSH and CDR2 is LQKENI. With 3 bases removed from V and 4 bases from J, the gap between germline ends came to 3 bases. The CDR3 nucleotides read TGTGCCAGCTCACCGAGCACCGGGGAGCTGTTTTTT. Translated, it gives CASSPSTGELFF.

This chain connects TRBV10-3 to TRBJ2-1; maybe TRBD1 (6 bases). The germline V gene encodes CDR1 ENHRY and CDR2 SYGVKD. The length of the CDR3 is 13 residues. V was pared by 4 bases and J by 10 bases, with 14 bases between. The CDR3 spells CAISAPGAKEQFF. In DNA form, the CDR3 reads TGTGCCATCAGTGCCCCAGGGGCTAAGGAGCAGTTCTTC.

The J gene is TRBJ1-2, the V gene TRBV7-2; 8 bases agree with TRBD1. V dropped 5 bases and J dropped 4; count of bases not matched to a gene: 9. The CDR3 covers 15 residues. CDR1 and CDR2 (germline): SGHTA, FQGNSA. CDR3 bases: TGTGCCAGCAGCGGTCAGGGGGCGGTTGTCTATGGCTACACCTTC. It specifies CASSGQGAVVYGYTF. The variable domain in full, completed from reference TRBV7-2 and TRBJ1-2, reads GAGVSQSPSNKVTEKGKDVELRCDPISGHTALYWYRQSLGQGLEFLIYFQGNSAPDKSGLPSDRFSAERTGGSVSTLTIQRTQQEDSAVYLCASSGQGAVVYGYTFGSGTRLTVV.

CDR3 sequence reads: CASSLTGTGYTF. As DNA, the CDR3 is TGTGCCAGCAGCTTGACAGGGACGGGCTACACCTTC. This chain links TRBV7-9 with TRBJ1-2; 7 bases map to TRBD1. There are 12 residues in the CDR3. From germline, CDR1 is SEHNR and CDR2 FQNEAQ (reference sequence). Losses at the gene ends were 3 bases for V and 8 bases for J; bases not matched to a gene: 3.

The chain employs TRBV15 and TRBJ1-6; D not certain. Germline CDR1 and CDR2: LNHNV and YYDKDF (reference sequence). This CDR3 contains 14 residues. Trimming removed 0 bases at V and 5 bases at J, with 5 bases between. The CDR3 bases are TGTGCCACCAGCAGAGACCTCCATAATTCACCCCTCCACTTT. Translated: CATSRDLHNSPLHF.

The chain has TRBV28 and TRBJ2-7; possible D gene TRBD2, 5 bases. This CDR3 spans 16 amino acids. Germline V lookup: CDR1 MDHEN, CDR2 SYDVKM. Trimming took 5 bases from V and 1 from J, leaving 18 bases between them. CDR3 sequence: CASSAPGAASSYEQYF. For the CDR3, the DNA is TGTGCCAGCAGTGCGCCAGGAGCGGCAAGTTCCTACGAGCAGTACTTC.

The chain is built from TRBV7-9 and TRBJ1-5, with 8 bases lining up with TRBD1. This CDR3 has 16 residues. V shed 0 bases, J shed 4 bases, and the junction held 5 bases outside the gene matches. Germline loops: CDR1 SEHNR, CDR2 FQNEAQ (reference sequence). The CDR3: CASSLAGTGVNQPQHF. DNA for the CDR3: TGTGCCAGCAGCTTAGCCGGGACAGGAGTTAATCAGCCCCAGCATTTT. Variable domain in full (rest from reference TRBV7-9 and TRBJ1-5): DTGVSQNPRHKITKRGQNVTFRCDPISEHNRLYWYRQTLGQGPEFLTYFQNEAQLEKSRLLSDRFSAERPKGSFSTLEIQRTEQGDSAMYLCASSLAGTGVNQPQHFGDGTRLSIL.

V usage is TRBV29-1 and J usage is TRBJ1-2; TRBD1 matches 9 bases. Germline CDR1 and CDR2: SQVTM and ANQGSEA. This CDR3 contains 12 residues. Unmatched junction bases numbered 0, after V lost 4 bases and J lost 3 bases. CDR3 loop: CSVGDRDYGYTF. In DNA form, the CDR3 reads TGCAGCGTTGGGGACAGGGACTATGGCTACACCTTC.

This chain connects TRBV14 to TRBJ2-7; a possible D gene is TRBD1 (6 bases). The CDR3 sequence is 14 residues long. Looked up from germline, CDR1 is SGHDN and CDR2 is FVKESK. Trimming took off 4 bases at V and 5 bases at J, with 15 bases between the two ends. DNA of the CDR3: TGTGCCAGCAGCCCCGGGACAATGGCAAACGAGCAGTACTTC. Translation: CASSPGTMANEQYF.